The rows below give T cell receptor beta chains drawn from one sample of a study of OX40 agonist ivuxolimab in advanced cancers. Sequenced by immunoSEQ multiplex PCR; TCRdb stores in-frame clones only, minus some. Among around 100,000 clones, approximately 89% were seen once, and the ten largest hold around 0.16%. The specimen comprised CD4+ or CD8+ T cells sorted from blood, sampled in a trial of the OX40 agonist ivuxolimab. The receptors were gathered from an adult with an advanced solid tumor such as melanoma, head and neck, liver or kidney cancer. CDR3s include the opening cysteine and the closing phenylalanine or tryptophan. D genes are given only for firm matches. Clone sizes are given selectively: once, few, many, or a class where the clone is expanded.

clone_size,v_call,cdr3_length,j_call,d_call,cdr3_aa,cdr3_nt
NA,TRBV5-1,14,TRBJ2-2,NA,CASSLLSQAGELFF,TGCGCCAGCAGCTTGTTGTCCCAGGCCGGGGAGCTGTTTTTT
NA,TRBV10-1,14,TRBJ1-1,NA,CASSAAGEYTEAFF,TGCGCCAGCAGTGCGGCAGGGGAGTATACTGAAGCTTTCTTT
NA,TRBV28,12,TRBJ1-1,NA,CASSPPTGFAFF,TGTGCCAGCAGTCCTCCGACAGGTTTCGCTTTCTTT
NA,TRBV2,13,TRBJ1-2,NA,CASSRGGSYGYTF,TGTGCCAGCAGTAGGGGAGGGAGCTATGGCTACACCTTC
NA,TRBV7-9,16,TRBJ2-4,NA,CASSPRTSRAKNIQYF,TGTGCCAGCAGCCCACGGACCAGCAGGGCCAAAAACATTCAGTACTTC
few,TRBV5-4,13,TRBJ2-7,NA,CASSSGPADEQYF,TGTGCCAGCAGCTCCGGGCCGGCCGACGAGCAGTACTTC
NA,TRBV5-6,12,TRBJ1-1,NA,CASSWANTEAFF,TGTGCCAGCAGCTGGGCCAACACTGAAGCTTTCTTT
NA,TRBV27,13,TRBJ1-2,NA,CASSLSRAGGYTF,TGTGCCAGCAGTTTATCCAGGGCGGGCGGCTACACCTTC
NA,TRBV5-1,16,TRBJ1-1,NA,CASSLVAGTVNTEAFF,TGCGCCAGCAGCTTGGTGGCAGGTACTGTGAACACTGAAGCTTTCTTT
NA,TRBV19,15,TRBJ2-1,TRBD1,CASNTGQGFDNEQFF,TGTGCCAGTAATACCGGACAGGGATTCGACAATGAGCAGTTCTTC
once,TRBV5-1,14,TRBJ2-7,TRBD1,CASSWGTGPNEQYF,TGCGCCAGCAGCTGGGGGACAGGCCCCAACGAGCAGTACTTC
few,TRBV9,14,TRBJ1-6,TRBD1,CASSAGTGDSPLHF,TGTGCCAGCAGCGCAGGGACAGGGGATTCACCCCTCCACTTT
NA,TRBV27,15,TRBJ2-2,TRBD1,CASRADRANTGELFF,TGTGCCAGCAGGGCGGACAGGGCGAACACCGGGGAGCTGTTTTTT
NA,TRBV2,17,TRBJ1-1,NA,CASSEDVGRPVGTEAFF,TGTGCCAGCAGTGAAGACGTTGGCAGGCCGGTCGGAACTGAAGCTTTCTTT
NA,TRBV6-1,15,TRBJ2-7,NA,CASSAYSDLNYEQYF,TGTGCCAGCAGTGCCTATTCGGACTTAAACTACGAGCAGTACTTC
NA,TRBV6-1,13,TRBJ2-1,NA,CASSFGLNNEQFF,TGTGCCAGCAGTTTCGGGCTAAACAATGAGCAGTTCTTC
NA,TRBV5-1,16,TRBJ2-2,NA,CASSLGPVSNTGELFF,TGCGCCAGCAGCTTGGGACCAGTATCGAACACCGGGGAGCTGTTTTTT
NA,TRBV5-4,15,TRBJ2-5,NA,CASRGRGQGLETQYF,TGTGCCAGCAGGGGGCGGGGACAAGGGCTAGAGACCCAGTACTTC
NA,TRBV25-1,14,TRBJ2-1,TRBD1,CASSVGHDRDEQFF,TGTGCCAGCAGTGTCGGACACGACAGGGATGAGCAGTTCTTC
NA,TRBV7-2,14,TRBJ1-2,NA,CASSLGGRNYGYTF,TGTGCCAGCAGCTTAGGCGGGAGAAACTATGGCTACACCTTC
NA,TRBV4-2,15,TRBJ2-5,NA,CASSQGGLTEETQYF,TGTGCCAGCAGCCAAGGGGGCCTAACCGAAGAGACCCAGTACTTC